The entry below gives a single T cell receptor beta chain sequence along with its context. V lost 10 bases to trimming and J lost 0 bases, with 16 bases between them. The CDR3 length is 14 residues. The germline V gene encodes CDR1 ENHRY and CDR2 SYGVKD. This sample stems from a study of blood T cell repertoires in COVID-19. Study background: The United States, Italy and Spain supplied acute and convalescent COVID-19 samples. The analysed material was cDNA or gDNA that came from T cells, B-cell-depleted T cells, or PBMCs.

As processed by the authors: Quantification of nucleated cells was approximated via reference gene primer amplification. Data came from immunoSEQ multiplex PCR; TCRdb stores just in-frame clones and leaves some out. The D gene and trimming were derived from the DNA, and the V and J assignments and clone size from that table. The profile shows just over 60,000 clones, 70% to 80% of them singletons. The chain carries TRBV10-3 and TRBJ2-7; TRBD1 might be the D (5 bases). The specimen was peripheral blood. The sequence derives from a man aged 55 to 69 with acute or convalescent COVID-19. CDR3 DNA: TGTGCCACCACCGACAGCCGTGCCTCCTACGAGCAGTACTTC. Protein product: CATTDSRASYEQYF.